The sequence of this T cell receptor (beta chain) was determined in a study of cytomegalovirus exposure and HLA in healthy donors. For this clone: The antigen is not known.

The PCR was carried out with 60 Vbeta primers and 13 Jbeta primers. Repertoires were generated with immunoSEQ multiplex PCR, while TCRdb's copy carries only in-frame clones and drops some. The sample includes 150,000 to 200,000 clones, roughly 75% of them seen just once. The CDR3 contains 14 residues. Germline V lookup: CDR1 KGHSH, CDR2 LQKENI. The V gene lost 2 bases and the J gene lost 0 bases, with 5 bases spanning the gap. Study observations and caveats: Cytomegalovirus status, reportedly, was diagnosed with high specificity and sensitivity by the classifier. Immune exposure information available was restricted to CMV serostatus. Later on, analysis showed that most CMV-associated TCR beta chains appeared to be HLA-restricted.

Material: PBMCs. The TCR was taken from a woman between 40 and 50 years old in good health and CMV-seropositive. The chain is built from TRBV18 and TRBJ2-1; no reliable D call. The CDR3 sequence is CASSPGSSYNEQFF. CDR3 DNA: TGTGCCAGCTCACCAGGTAGCTCCTACAATGAGCAGTTCTTC.